This paragraph reports one T cell receptor beta chain. These data belong to a study of blood T cell repertoires in COVID-19. For the study at large: The study drew acute and convalescent COVID-19 samples from the United States, Italy and Spain. Nucleic acid was either cDNA or gDNA, and it came from T cells, B-cell-depleted T cells, or PBMCs.

Trimming cost V 3 bases and J 4 bases, with 12 bases left between them. CDR3 size: 13 residues. In germline, CDR1 is DFQATT, CDR2 SNEGSKA (reference sequence). In the authors' workflow: Using reference gene primer amplification, nucleated cell counts were estimated. Sequenced by immunoSEQ multiplex PCR; TCRdb stores in-frame clones only, minus some. D and trimming were read from the DNA, whereas the V and J calls and clone size are those reported in that table. This sample yields 100,000 to 150,000 clones, of which around 85% are seen a single time; about 17% belongs to the top ten. The sample taken for sequencing was peripheral blood. This receptor was taken from a woman aged 80 or over with acute or convalescent COVID-19. This chain joins TRBV20-1 and TRBJ1-2; D is possibly TRBD1 (5 bases). The DNA for the CDR3 is TGCAGTGCTAGTGTGACAGACTTCTATGGCTACACCTTC. Translation: CSASVTDFYGYTF.